Shown below are 17 T cell receptor beta chains from a single sample sequenced in a study of OX40 agonist ivuxolimab in advanced cancers. TCRdb's table, derived via immunoSEQ multiplex PCR, lists solely in-frame clones and lacks some. This sample has 51,000 or so clones, with 79% found just once. Specimen: CD4+ or CD8+ T cells sorted from blood, collected in a trial of the OX40 agonist ivuxolimab. The receptors stem from an adult with an advanced solid tumor such as melanoma, head and neck, liver or kidney cancer.

The V and J genes are TRBV4-3 and TRBJ2-6; the D is unclear. CDR3 length equals 18 residues. Germline V gene data show CDR1 as LGHNA and CDR2 as YSLEER. The ends were cut back, 0 bases at V and 4 bases at J, with 16 bases in the middle. The CDR3 spells CASSQEEPRISGANVLTF. The CDR3, as DNA: TGCGCCAGCAGCCAAGAGGAGCCTCGAATCTCGGGGGCCAACGTCCTGACTTTC.

The J gene is TRBJ2-3, the V gene TRBV7-6, with D perhaps TRBD1 or TRBD2 (5 bases each). The germline V gene has CDR1 SGHVS and CDR2 FNYEAQ. V shed 5 bases and J shed 6 bases, with 9 bases lying between them. The CDR3 is 12 amino acids. The CDR3 is CASSGGSDTQYF. The CDR3 nucleotides read TGTGCCAGCAGCGGGGGTTCGGATACGCAGTATTTT. Based on the CDR3 plus reference TRBV7-6 and TRBJ2-3, the full variable domain is GAGVSQSPRYKVTKRGQDVALRCDPISGHVSLYWYRQALGQGPEFLTYFNYEAQQDKSGLPNDRFSAERPEGSISTLTIQRTEQRDSAMYRCASSGGSDTQYFGPGTRLTVL.

This chain joins TRBV27 and TRBJ1-2; 7 bases are a match to TRBD1. The CDR3 has 13 residues. V lost 4 bases and J lost 6; bases outside the gene matches: 5. Per germline, CDR1 MNHEY and CDR2 SMNVEV (reference sequence). The CDR3 nucleotides are TGTGCCAGCAGTTACCTGGACAGGAATGGCTACACCTTC. This sequence encodes CASSYLDRNGYTF.

The rearrangement uses TRBV5-1 and TRBJ1-1; D is unclear. V lost 0 bases and J lost 5, with 11 bases in between. There are 14 residues in the CDR3. Germline assignment: CDR1 SGHRS and CDR2 YFSETQ. CDR3 bases: TGCGCCAGCAGCTTGGGTGGAGGGAAAACTGAAGCTTTCTTT. It codes for CASSLGGGKTEAFF.

The chain employs TRBV28 and TRBJ1-1; tentative D call: TRBD1 (5 bases). The V end was cut by 2 bases, the J end by 4 bases, with 14 bases between. The V gene's germline CDR1 is MDHEN and CDR2 SYDVKM. The CDR3 totals 15 residues. Here the CDR3 reads CASSLQPAGGTEAFF. DNA of the CDR3: TGTGCCAGCAGTTTACAACCCGCGGGGGGCACTGAAGCTTTCTTT.

With regard to this clone: The CDR3 end shows no conserved phenylalanine or tryptophan, and so a read error is likely. The limits of the CDR3 on the DNA are not certain, so only TCRdb's listed CDR3 is given. The genes are TRBV6-4 and TRBJ2-7. The CDR3 length is 9 residues, termini included. Germline values: CDR1 MRHNA, CDR2 SNTAGT. The CDR3 here is CASSIYRGL.

This clone was picked up a small number of times. The chain is built from TRBV5-6 and TRBJ2-3; 10 bases fit TRBD2. V lost 1 base and J lost 2; bases outside the gene matches: 4. The germline gives CDR1 SGHDT, CDR2 YYEEEE. The CDR3 has 16 residues. The DNA for the CDR3 is TGTGCCAGCAGCTTGTTAGCGGGAGGTAACACAGATACGCAGTATTTT. Residues: CASSLLAGGNTDTQYF.

The chain employs TRBV10-3 and TRBJ1-2, with TRBD1 identical over 8 bases. The CDR3 is made up of 15 amino acids. The V segment lost 6 bases and the J segment 2 bases; nucleotides outside the gene matches: 8. Germline assignment: CDR1 ENHRY and CDR2 SYGVKD. CDR3 protein: CAISPTGAGNYGYTF. The CDR3 DNA reads TGTGCCATCAGCCCGACAGGGGCCGGCAACTATGGCTACACCTTC.

This clone was observed a handful of times. The chain combines TRBV7-2 with TRBJ2-5; 12 bases agree with TRBD2. Germline V gene sequence: CDR1 SGHTA, CDR2 FQGNSA. The CDR3 spans 17 residues. The ends lost 2 bases at V and 5 bases at J; junction bases unmatched: 9. CDR3 in DNA: TGTGCCAGCAGCTTACTCCTAGCGGGAGGGACGGATGAGACCCAGTACTTC. Encoded protein: CASSLLLAGGTDETQYF.

The V gene is TRBV9, the J gene TRBJ1-1, with a possible D match to TRBD1 (5 bases). This CDR3 contains 15 residues. The V gene lost 3 bases and the J gene lost 0 bases, with 12 bases spanning the gap. Germline lookup yields CDR1 SGDLS and CDR2 YYNGEE. CDR3 in DNA: TGTGCCAGCAGCGCCACCCCGGGGCTGAACACTGAAGCTTTCTTT. It codes for CASSATPGLNTEAFF.

This clone was picked up one time. V is TRBV19 and J is TRBJ1-1; TRBD1 aligns across 9 bases. V lost 3 bases and J lost 1; bases outside the gene matches: 9. This CDR3 comprises 17 residues. Per the germline V gene, CDR1 is LNHDA and CDR2 is SQIVND (reference sequence). The CDR3 sequence is CASSISGTGSPNTEAFF. Written as DNA, the CDR3 is TGTGCCAGTAGTATCTCCGGGACAGGGTCCCCGAACACTGAAGCTTTCTTT.

This clone was seen a single time. The J gene is TRBJ2-7, the V gene TRBV5-4; 12 bases match TRBD2. The CDR3 runs 16 residues. Germline V gene sequence: CDR1 SGHNT, CDR2 YYREEE (reference sequence). J was trimmed by 1 base and V by 4 bases; bases with no gene match: 6. CDR3 nucleotide sequence: TGTGCCAGCAGCCCCGGACTAGCGGGGACATCCTACGAGCAGTACTTC. It codes for CASSPGLAGTSYEQYF.

This clone has a single count. The V gene is TRBV11-2, the J gene TRBJ2-5, with 10 bases that match TRBD1. Germline V gene data show CDR1 as SGHAT and CDR2 as FQNNGV. There are 15 residues in the CDR3. Trimming took 0 bases from V and 5 from J; bases not matched to a gene: 3. The DNA of the CDR3 is TGTGCCAGCAGCTTAGATCTGGACAGGGGGGAGACCCAGTACTTC. Its translation: CASSLDLDRGETQYF.

The CDR3 DNA is TGTGCCAGCAGCTTAGACAGGGGCGCAACCTACGAGCAGTACTTC. Protein sequence: CASSLDRGATYEQYF. This chain connects TRBV7-3 to TRBJ2-7; 8 bases are shared with TRBD1. Germline CDR1 reads SGHTA; CDR2 reads FQGTGA. Trimming took 2 bases from V and 2 from J; bases not matched to a gene: 5. The CDR3 length is 15 residues.

A single count supports this clone. This sequence joins TRBV18 and TRBJ2-7; D is unresolved. The CDR3 contains 14 residues. In germline, CDR1 is KGHSH, CDR2 LQKENI. Trimming removed 6 bases from V and 2 bases from J, with 14 bases in between. For the CDR3, the DNA is TGTGCCAGCTCCGGTGGTAGCCGACCCTACGAGCAGTACTTC. It yields the protein CASSGGSRPYEQYF.

The rearrangement joins TRBV11-2 to TRBJ1-1, with a tentative D call TRBD1 (5 bases). V was shortened by 6 bases and J by 7 bases, with 21 bases between the two germline ends. The CDR3 runs 15 residues. Germline assignment: CDR1 SGHAT and CDR2 FQNNGV. Here the CDR3 DNA reads TGTGCCAGCAGACTTAACCCCCGGGACGGCGATGAAGCTTTCTTT. It yields the protein CASRLNPRDGDEAFF.

The V gene is TRBV4-3, the J gene TRBJ1-6; possible D gene TRBD1, 5 bases. This CDR3 region has 18 residues. Germline V gene lookup returns CDR1 LGHNA and CDR2 YSLEER. V lost 0 bases, J lost 0 bases, and 12 bases lay in between. CDR3 coding DNA: TGCGCCAGCAGCCAAGACATGTGGGGGAGCTCCTATAATTCACCCCTCCACTTT. Its translation is CASSQDMWGSSYNSPLHF.